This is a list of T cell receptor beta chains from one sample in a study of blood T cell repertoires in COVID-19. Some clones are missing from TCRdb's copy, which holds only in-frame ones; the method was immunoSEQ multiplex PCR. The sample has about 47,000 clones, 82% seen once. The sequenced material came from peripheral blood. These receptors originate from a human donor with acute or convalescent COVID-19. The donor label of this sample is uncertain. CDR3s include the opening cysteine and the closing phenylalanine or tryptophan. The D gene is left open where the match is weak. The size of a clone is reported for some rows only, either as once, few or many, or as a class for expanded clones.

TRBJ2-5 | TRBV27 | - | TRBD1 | CASSPRTGVYQETQYF | TGTGCCAGCAGTCCCCGGACAGGGGTGTACCAAGAGACCCAGTACTTC
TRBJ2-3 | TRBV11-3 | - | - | CASSPQPGDTQYF | TGTGCCAGCAGCCCACAACCGGGAGATACGCAGTATTTT
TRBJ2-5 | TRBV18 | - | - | CASSPPTTKETQYF | TGTGCCAGCTCACCACCGACTACTAAAGAGACCCAGTACTTC
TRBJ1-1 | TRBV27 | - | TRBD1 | CASSLGTGQGAVSDTEAFF | TGTGCCAGCAGTTTAGGGACCGGACAGGGGGCTGTATCTGACACTGAAGCTTTCTTT
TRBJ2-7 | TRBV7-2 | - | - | CASSLDQGPGEQYF | TGTGCCAGCAGCTTAGATCAGGGGCCCGGGGAGCAGTACTTC
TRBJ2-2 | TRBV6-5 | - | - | CASSSWAGGTGELFF | TGTGCCAGCAGTTCCTGGGCAGGGGGGACCGGGGAGCTGTTTTTT
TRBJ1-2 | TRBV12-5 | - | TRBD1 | CASGLGILEGADGYTF | TGTGCTAGTGGTTTAGGTATCTTGGAGGGGGCGGATGGCTACACCTTC
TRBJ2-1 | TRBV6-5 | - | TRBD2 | CASSRTRGNEQFF | TGTGCCAGCAGCAGGACTAGAGGGAATGAGCAGTTCTTC
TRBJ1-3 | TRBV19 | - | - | CASSIDYSGNTIYF | TGTGCCAGTAGTATTGACTACTCTGGAAACACCATATATTTT
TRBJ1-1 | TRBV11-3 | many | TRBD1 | CASSTGGSGNTEAFF | TGTGCCAGCAGCACAGGGGGGTCGGGGAACACTGAAGCTTTCTTT
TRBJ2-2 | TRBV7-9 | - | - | CASSLAAGNPGELFF | TGTGCCAGCAGCTTAGCGGCAGGGAACCCCGGGGAGCTGTTTTTT
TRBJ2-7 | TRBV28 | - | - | CASQVANLGIHYEQYF | TGTGCCAGCCAAGTCGCCAACCTCGGTATCCACTACGAGCAGTACTTC
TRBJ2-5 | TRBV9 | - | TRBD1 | CASNKGQGAGETQYF | TGTGCCAGCAATAAGGGACAGGGGGCGGGAGAGACCCAGTACTTC
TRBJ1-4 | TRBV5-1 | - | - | CASSADTGFGEKLFF | TGCGCCAGCAGCGCGGATACCGGGTTCGGAGAAAAACTGTTTTTT
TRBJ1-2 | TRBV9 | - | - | CASSGAGPDGYGYTF | TGTGCCAGCAGCGGTGCGGGGCCGGATGGCTATGGCTACACCTTC
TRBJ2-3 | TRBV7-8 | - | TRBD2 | CASSFSTSGGADTQYF | TGTGCCAGCAGCTTTTCGACTAGCGGGGGGGCAGATACGCAGTATTTT
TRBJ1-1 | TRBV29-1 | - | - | CSVGSGPEAFF | TGCAGCGTGGGCTCAGGCCCTGAAGCTTTCTTT
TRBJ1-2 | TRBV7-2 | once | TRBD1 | CASSLPPGQGFGYTF | TGTGCCAGCAGCTTACCCCCGGGACAGGGGTTTGGCTACACCTTC
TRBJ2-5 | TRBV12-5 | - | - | CASGPQETQYF | TGTGCTAGTGGTCCGCAAGAGACCCAGTACTTC
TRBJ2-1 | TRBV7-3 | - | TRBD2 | CASRLLAGVTEQFF | TGTGCCAGCAGGCTGCTAGCGGGAGTCACGGAGCAGTTCTTC
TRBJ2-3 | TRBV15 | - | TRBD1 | CATSRGTGVLAGTDTQYF | TGTGCCACCAGCCGCGGCACAGGGGTCTTAGCCGGAACAGATACGCAGTATTTT
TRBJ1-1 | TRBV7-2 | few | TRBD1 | CASSIRGQQEAFF | TGTGCCAGCAGCATCCGGGGACAGCAAGAAGCTTTCTTT
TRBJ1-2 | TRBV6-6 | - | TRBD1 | CASSYGQGPYTF | TGTGCCAGCAGTTACGGACAGGGTCCCTACACCTTC
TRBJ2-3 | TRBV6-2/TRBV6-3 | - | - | CASSSRGASTDTQYF | TGTGCCAGCAGTTCCCGGGGAGCTAGCACAGATACGCAGTATTTT
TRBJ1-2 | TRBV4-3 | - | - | CASSQEARAVGGYTF | TGCGCCAGCAGCCAAGAGGCGAGGGCGGTGGGTGGCTACACCTTC
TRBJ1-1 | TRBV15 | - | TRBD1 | CATSKGQGVDTEAFF | TGTGCCACCAGCAAGGGACAGGGGGTAGACACTGAAGCTTTCTTT
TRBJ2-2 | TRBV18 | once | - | CASSPRSTGANTGELFF | TGTGCCAGCTCGCCCCGGAGTACGGGAGCGAACACCGGGGAGCTGTTTTTT
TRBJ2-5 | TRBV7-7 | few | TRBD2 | CASSSKETSQQETQYF | TGTGCTAGCAGCTCTAAGGAGACTAGCCAACAAGAGACCCAGTACTTC
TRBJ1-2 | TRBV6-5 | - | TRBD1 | CASSFILTGGDGYTF | TGTGCCAGCAGTTTCATCCTTACAGGGGGCGATGGCTACACCTTC
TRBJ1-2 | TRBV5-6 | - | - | CAPEGGSLYGYTF | TGTGCCCCAGAGGGGGGGTCGCTCTATGGCTACACCTTC
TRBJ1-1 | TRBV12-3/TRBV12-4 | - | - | CASRPQENTEAFF | TGTGCCAGCAGGCCCCAGGAGAACACTGAAGCTTTCTTT
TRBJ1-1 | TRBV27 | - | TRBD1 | CASAQYDRGTEAFF | TGTGCCAGCGCCCAGTACGACAGGGGCACTGAAGCTTTCTTT
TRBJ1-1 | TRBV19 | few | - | CASSPRQMNTEAFF | TGTGCCAGTAGTCCCCGCCAGATGAATACTGAAGCTTTCTTT
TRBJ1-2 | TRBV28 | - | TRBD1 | CASSSGQDYGYTF | TGTGCCAGCAGTTCCGGACAGGACTATGGCTACACCTTC
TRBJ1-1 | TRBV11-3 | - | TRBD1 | CASRASTGINTEAFF | TGTGCCAGCAGGGCATCGACAGGGATTAACACTGAAGCTTTCTTT
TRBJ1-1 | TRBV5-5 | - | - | CASSSGPTTGLNTEAFF | TGTGCCAGCAGCTCGGGTCCGACCACAGGGTTGAACACTGAAGCTTTCTTT
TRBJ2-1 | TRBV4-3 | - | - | CASSRLGPHVDEQFF | TGCGCCAGCAGCCGACTAGGCCCACATGTCGATGAGCAGTTCTTC
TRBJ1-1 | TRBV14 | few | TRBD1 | CASSQGGQGGTEAFF | TGTGCCAGCAGCCAAGGAGGACAGGGGGGGACTGAAGCTTTCTTT
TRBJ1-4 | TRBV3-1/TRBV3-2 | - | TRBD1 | CASSTRTGGEKLFF | TGTGCCAGCAGCACTCGGACAGGAGGAGAAAAACTGTTTTTT
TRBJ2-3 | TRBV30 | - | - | CAWTWGPSGSADTQYF | TGTGCCTGGACCTGGGGGCCAAGCGGTAGCGCAGATACGCAGTATTTT
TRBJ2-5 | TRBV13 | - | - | CASSASPLAQETQYF | TGTGCCAGCAGCGCCTCACCTCTAGCTCAAGAGACCCAGTACTTC
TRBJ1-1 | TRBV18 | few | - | CASSPPSSPNTEAFF | TGTGCCAGCTCACCACCATCTAGTCCGAACACTGAAGCTTTCTTT
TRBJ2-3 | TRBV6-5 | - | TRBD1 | CASSRQGSSTDTQYF | TGTGCCAGCAGTCGACAGGGGTCGAGCACAGATACGCAGTATTTT
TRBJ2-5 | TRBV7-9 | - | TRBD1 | CASSLADRAGETQYF | TGTGCCAGCAGCTTAGCGGACAGGGCGGGAGAGACCCAGTACTTC
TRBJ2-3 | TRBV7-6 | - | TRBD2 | CASSFVSGGRTDTQYF | TGTGCCAGCAGCTTTGTGAGCGGGGGGAGGACAGATACGCAGTATTTT
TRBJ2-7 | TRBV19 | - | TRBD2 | CASSIGTSSEQYF | TGTGCCAGTAGTATAGGGACTAGCAGCGAGCAGTACTTC
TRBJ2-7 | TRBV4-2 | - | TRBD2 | CASSLRLAGGRDSYEQYF | TGTGCCAGCAGCCTAAGGCTTGCGGGGGGCCGAGACTCCTACGAGCAGTACTTC
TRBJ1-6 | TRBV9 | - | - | CASSSRTGLGNSPLHF | TGTGCCAGCAGCAGCCGTACAGGGCTAGGTAATTCACCCCTCCACTTT
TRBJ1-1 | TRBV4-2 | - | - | CASSQDLVDTEAFF | TGTGCCAGCAGCCAAGACTTAGTTGACACTGAAGCTTTCTTT
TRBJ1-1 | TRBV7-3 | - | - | CASSLSESTEAFF | TGTGCCAGCAGCTTATCGGAGTCCACTGAAGCTTTCTTT
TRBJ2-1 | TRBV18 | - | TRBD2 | CASSPPGAGGPGNEQFF | TGTGCCAGCTCACCTCCCGGGGCGGGAGGGCCGGGCAATGAGCAGTTCTTC
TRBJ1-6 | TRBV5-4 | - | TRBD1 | CASSRTQGKGSPLHF | TGTGCCAGCAGCCGAACACAGGGGAAAGGGTCACCCCTCCACTTT
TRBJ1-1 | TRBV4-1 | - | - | CASSLFGQPNTEAFF | TGCGCCAGCAGCCTCTTCGGACAGCCGAACACTGAAGCTTTCTTT
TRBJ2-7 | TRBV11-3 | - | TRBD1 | CASSKGQFYEQYF | TGTGCCAGCAGCAAGGGACAGTTCTACGAGCAGTACTTC